This entry describes one T cell receptor (beta chain). In the authors' workflow: The assay estimated nucleated cells by amplifying reference gene primers. Some clones are missing from TCRdb's copy, which holds only in-frame ones; the method was immunoSEQ multiplex PCR. That table supplies the V and J calls and clone size; D and trimming were determined from the DNA. The table includes 85,000 to 130,000 clones, about 87% detected once. These data are taken from a study of blood T cell repertoires in COVID-19. Study in general: COVID-19 samples from acute and convalescent phases originated in the United States, Italy and Spain. In each case, the material was cDNA or gDNA derived from T cells, B-cell-depleted T cells, or PBMCs.

Germline CDR1 and CDR2: MDHEN and SYDVKM. V trimming: 5 bases; J trimming: 4 bases; junction bases outside the gene matches: 5. This CDR3 comprises 15 residues. The source of this sequence is a man aged 50-60 years with acute or convalescent COVID-19. The V and J genes are TRBV28 and TRBJ2-1, with TRBD2 matching 10 bases. Sequencing was carried out using peripheral blood. CDR3 amino acids: CASSLGLAAYNEQFF. In nucleotides, the CDR3 is TGTGCCAGCAGTCTCGGACTAGCGGCTTACAATGAGCAGTTCTTC. The variable domain in full, with the rest retrieved from reference TRBV28 and TRBJ2-1, is DVKVTQSSRYLVKRTGEKVFLECVQDMDHENMFWYRQDPGLGLRLIYFSYDVKMKEKGDIPEGYSVSREKKERFSLILESASTNQTSMYLCASSLGLAAYNEQFFGPGTRLTVL.